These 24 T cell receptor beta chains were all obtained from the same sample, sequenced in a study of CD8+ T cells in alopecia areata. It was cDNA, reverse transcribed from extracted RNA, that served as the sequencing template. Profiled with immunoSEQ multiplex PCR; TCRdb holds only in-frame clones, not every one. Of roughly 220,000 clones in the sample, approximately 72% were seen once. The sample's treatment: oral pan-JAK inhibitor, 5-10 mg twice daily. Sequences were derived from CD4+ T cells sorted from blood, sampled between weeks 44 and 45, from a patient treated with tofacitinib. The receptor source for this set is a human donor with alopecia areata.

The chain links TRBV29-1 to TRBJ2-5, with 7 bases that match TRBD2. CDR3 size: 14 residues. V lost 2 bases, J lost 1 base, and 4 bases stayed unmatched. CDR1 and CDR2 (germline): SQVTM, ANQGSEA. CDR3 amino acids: CSVEFGRVQETQYF. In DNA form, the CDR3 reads TGCAGCGTTGAATTTGGGAGGGTCCAAGAGACCCAGTACTTC.

The CDR3 DNA reads TGTGCCAGCTCACCCCGGGACAGGCCCACCTACGAGCAGTACTTC. Translation: CASSPRDRPTYEQYF. The V and J genes are TRBV18 and TRBJ2-7; 8 bases map to TRBD1. Germline CDR1 reads KGHSH; CDR2 reads LQKENI. V lost 3 bases, J lost 2 bases, and 6 bases stayed unmatched. The CDR3 consists of 15 residues.

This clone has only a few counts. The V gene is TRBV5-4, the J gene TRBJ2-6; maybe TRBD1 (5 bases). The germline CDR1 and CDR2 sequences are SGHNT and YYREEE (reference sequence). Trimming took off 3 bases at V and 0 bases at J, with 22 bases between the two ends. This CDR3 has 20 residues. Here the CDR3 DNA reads TGTGCCAGCAGCTCCCCCATGGGGCAGGGCCCCCCCTCTGGGGCCAACGTCCTGACTTTC. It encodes CASSSPMGQGPPSGANVLTF.

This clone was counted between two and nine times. The CDR3 nucleotides read TGCAGCGGGGAAATAGCGGGGGGCTCCTTAATTGAGCAGTTCTTC. Residues: CSGEIAGGSLIEQFF. The rearrangement links TRBV29-1 to TRBJ2-1, with TRBD2 matching over 10 bases. Germline trimming cut 7 bases from V and 9 bases from J; bases unmatched to any gene: 15. CDR1 SQVTM and CDR2 ANQGSEA come from the germline V gene. The CDR3 contains 15 residues.

CDR3 loop: CASSLGRANVLTF. CDR3 coding DNA: TGTGCCAGCAGTTTGGGGCGGGCCAACGTCCTGACTTTC. V usage is TRBV27 and J usage is TRBJ2-6; TRBD1 might be the D (5 bases). This CDR3 is built from 13 residues. V was cut by 3 bases and J by 5 bases, with 5 bases left in between. Germline loops: CDR1 MNHEY, CDR2 SMNVEV (reference sequence).

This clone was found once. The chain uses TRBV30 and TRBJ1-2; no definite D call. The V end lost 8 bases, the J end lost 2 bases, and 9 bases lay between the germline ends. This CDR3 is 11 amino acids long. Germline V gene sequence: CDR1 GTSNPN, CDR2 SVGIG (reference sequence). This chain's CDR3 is CAARGNYGYTF. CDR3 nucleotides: TGTGCCGCGCGTGGAAACTATGGCTACACCTTC.

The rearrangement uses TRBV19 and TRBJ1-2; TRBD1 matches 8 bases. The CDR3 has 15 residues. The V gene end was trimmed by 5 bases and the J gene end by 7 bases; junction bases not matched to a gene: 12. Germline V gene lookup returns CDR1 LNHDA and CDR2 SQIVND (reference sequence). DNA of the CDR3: TGTGCCAGTAGTGAAGGAATGCCAGGGGGCCGTGGCTACACCTTC. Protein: CASSEGMPGGRGYTF.

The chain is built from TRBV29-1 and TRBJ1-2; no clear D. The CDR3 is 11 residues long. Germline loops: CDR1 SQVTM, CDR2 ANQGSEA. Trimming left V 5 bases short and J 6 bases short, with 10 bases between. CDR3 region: CSVRADDGYTF. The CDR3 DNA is TGCAGCGTTAGAGCGGACGATGGCTACACCTTC.

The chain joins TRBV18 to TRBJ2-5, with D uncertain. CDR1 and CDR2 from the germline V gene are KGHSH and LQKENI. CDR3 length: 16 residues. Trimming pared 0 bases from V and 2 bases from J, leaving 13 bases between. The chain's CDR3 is CASSPPNVQDQETQYF. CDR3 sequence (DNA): TGTGCCAGCTCACCACCGAACGTTCAGGATCAAGAGACCCAGTACTTC.

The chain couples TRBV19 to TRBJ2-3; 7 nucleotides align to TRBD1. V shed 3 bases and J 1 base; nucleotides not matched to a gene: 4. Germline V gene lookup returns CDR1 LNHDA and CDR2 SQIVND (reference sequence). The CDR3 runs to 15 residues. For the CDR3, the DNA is TGTGCCAGTAGTATTCGACAGGGTGGCACAGATACGCAGTATTTT. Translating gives CASSIRQGGTDTQYF.

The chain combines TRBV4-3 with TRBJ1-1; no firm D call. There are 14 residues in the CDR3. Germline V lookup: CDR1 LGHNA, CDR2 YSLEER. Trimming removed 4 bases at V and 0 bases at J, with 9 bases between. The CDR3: CASSRDGLNTEAFF. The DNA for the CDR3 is TGCGCCAGCAGCCGTGACGGATTGAACACTGAAGCTTTCTTT.

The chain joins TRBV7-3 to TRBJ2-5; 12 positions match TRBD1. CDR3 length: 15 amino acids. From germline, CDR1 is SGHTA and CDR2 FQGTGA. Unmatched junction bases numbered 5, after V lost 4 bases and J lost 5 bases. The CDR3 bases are TGTGCCAGCAGCTCCGGGACAGGGGGCCCGGAGACCCAGTACTTC. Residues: CASSSGTGGPETQYF.

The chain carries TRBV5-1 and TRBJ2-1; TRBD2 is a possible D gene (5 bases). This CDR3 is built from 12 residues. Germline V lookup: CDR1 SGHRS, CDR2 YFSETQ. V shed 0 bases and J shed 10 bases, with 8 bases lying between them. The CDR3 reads CASSLGGEEQFF. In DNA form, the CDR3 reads TGCGCCAGCAGCTTGGGGGGAGAAGAGCAGTTCTTC.

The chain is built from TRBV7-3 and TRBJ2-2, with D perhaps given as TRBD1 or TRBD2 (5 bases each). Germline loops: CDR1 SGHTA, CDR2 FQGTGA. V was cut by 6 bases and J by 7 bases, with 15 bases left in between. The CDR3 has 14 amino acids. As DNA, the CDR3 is TGTGCCAGCAGTCCAGGGTTTGGGAGCGGGGAGCTGTTTTTT. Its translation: CASSPGFGSGELFF.

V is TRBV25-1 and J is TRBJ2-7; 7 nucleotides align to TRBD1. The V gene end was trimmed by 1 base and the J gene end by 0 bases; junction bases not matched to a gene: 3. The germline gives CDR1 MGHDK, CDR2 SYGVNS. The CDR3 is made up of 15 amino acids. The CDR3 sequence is CASSESDRASYEQYF. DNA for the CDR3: TGTGCCAGCAGTGAATCCGACAGGGCCTCCTACGAGCAGTACTTC.

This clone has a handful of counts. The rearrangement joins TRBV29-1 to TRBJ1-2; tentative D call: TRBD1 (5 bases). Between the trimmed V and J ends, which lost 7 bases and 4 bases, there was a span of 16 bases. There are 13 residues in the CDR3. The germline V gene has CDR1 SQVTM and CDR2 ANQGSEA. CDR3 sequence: CSDERQRLYGYTF. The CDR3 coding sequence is TGCAGCGACGAGAGACAGAGACTCTATGGCTACACCTTC.

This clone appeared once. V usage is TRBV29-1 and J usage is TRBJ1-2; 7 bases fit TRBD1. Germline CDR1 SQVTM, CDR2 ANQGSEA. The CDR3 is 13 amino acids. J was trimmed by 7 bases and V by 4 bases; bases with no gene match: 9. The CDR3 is CSVGVAGGSGYTF. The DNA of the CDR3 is TGCAGCGTTGGGGTTGCAGGGGGATCTGGCTACACCTTC.

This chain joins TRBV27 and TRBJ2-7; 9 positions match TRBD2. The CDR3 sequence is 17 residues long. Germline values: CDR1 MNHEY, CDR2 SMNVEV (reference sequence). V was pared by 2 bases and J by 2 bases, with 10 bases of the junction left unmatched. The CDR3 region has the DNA TGTGCCAGCAGTTTACCGGCGGGGGGGCCTATAACCTACGAGCAGTACTTC. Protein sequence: CASSLPAGGPITYEQYF.

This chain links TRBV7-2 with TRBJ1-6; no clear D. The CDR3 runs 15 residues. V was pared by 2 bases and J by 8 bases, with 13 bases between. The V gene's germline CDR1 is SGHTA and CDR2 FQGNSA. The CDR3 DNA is TGTGCCAGCAGCTTAAGGGCCAGCTCCGATTCACCCCTCCACTTT. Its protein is CASSLRASSDSPLHF.

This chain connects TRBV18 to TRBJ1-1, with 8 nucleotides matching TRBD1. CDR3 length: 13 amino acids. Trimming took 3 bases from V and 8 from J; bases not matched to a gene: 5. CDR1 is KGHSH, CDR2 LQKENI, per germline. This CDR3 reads CASSPDRGREAFF. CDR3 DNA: TGTGCCAGCTCACCCGACAGGGGAAGGGAAGCTTTCTTT. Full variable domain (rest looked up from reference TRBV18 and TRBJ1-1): NAGVMQNPRHLVRRRGQEARLRCSPMKGHSHVYWYRQLPEEGLKFMVYLQKENIIDESGMPKERFSAEFPKEGPSILRIQQVVRGDSAAYFCASSPDRGREAFFGQGTRLTVV.

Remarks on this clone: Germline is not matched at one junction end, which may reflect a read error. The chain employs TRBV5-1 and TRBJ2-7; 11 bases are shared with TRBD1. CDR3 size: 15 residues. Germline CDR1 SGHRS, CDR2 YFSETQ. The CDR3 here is CASNLGTGGGDEQYF. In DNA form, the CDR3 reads TGCGCCAGCAACTTGGGGACAGGGGGTGGCGACGAGCAGTACTTC. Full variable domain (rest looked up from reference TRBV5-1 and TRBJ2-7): KAGVTQTPRYLIKTRGQQVTLSCSPISGHRSVSWYQQTPGQGLQFLFEYFSETQRNKGNFPGRFSGRQFSNSRSEMNVSTLELGDSALYLCASNLGTGGGDEQYFGPGTRLTVT.

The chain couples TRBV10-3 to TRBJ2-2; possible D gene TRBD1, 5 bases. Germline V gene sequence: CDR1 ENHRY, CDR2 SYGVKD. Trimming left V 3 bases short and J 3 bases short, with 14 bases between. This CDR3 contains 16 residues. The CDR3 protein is CAISELGVRDTGELFF. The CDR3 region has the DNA TGTGCCATCAGTGAATTAGGGGTTCGGGACACCGGGGAGCTGTTTTTT.

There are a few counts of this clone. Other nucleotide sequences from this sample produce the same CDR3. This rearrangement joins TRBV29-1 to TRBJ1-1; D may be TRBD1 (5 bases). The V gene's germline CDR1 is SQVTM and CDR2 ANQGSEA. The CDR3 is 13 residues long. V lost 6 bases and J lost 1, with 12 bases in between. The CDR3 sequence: CSVEGRTNTEAFF. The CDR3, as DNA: TGCAGCGTGGAGGGACGTACGAACACTGAAGCTTTCTTT.

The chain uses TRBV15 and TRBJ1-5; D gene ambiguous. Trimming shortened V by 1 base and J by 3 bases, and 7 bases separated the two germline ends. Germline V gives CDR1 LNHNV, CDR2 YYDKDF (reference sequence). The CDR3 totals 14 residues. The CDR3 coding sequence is TGTGCCACCAGCAGAGCTGGGAACAATCAGCCCCAGCATTTT. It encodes CATSRAGNNQPQHF.